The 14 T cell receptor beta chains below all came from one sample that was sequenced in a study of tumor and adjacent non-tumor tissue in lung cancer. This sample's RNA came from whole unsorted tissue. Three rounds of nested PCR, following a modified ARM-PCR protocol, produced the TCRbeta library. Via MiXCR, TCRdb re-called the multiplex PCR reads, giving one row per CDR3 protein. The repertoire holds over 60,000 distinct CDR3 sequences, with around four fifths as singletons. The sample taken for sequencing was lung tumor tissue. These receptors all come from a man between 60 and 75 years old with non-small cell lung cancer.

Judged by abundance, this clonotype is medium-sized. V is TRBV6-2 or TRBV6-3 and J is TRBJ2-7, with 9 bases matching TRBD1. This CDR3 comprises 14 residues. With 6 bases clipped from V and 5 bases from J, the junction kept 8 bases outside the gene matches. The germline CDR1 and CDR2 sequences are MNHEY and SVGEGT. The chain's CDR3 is CASREPGQGHEQYF. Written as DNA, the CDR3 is TGTGCCAGCAGAGAGCCGGGACAGGGCCACGAGCAGTACTTC.

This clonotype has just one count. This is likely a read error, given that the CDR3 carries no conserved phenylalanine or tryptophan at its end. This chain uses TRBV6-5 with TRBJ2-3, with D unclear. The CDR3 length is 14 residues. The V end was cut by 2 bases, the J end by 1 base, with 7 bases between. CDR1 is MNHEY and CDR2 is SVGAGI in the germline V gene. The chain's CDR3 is CASSYGYRTDTQYS. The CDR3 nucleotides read TGTGCCAGCAGTTACGGGTATCGCACAGATACGCAGTATTCT.

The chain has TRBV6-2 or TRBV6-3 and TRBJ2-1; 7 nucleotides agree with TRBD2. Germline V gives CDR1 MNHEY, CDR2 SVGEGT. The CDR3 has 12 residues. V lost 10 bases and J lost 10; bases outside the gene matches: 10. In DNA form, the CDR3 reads TGTGCCAACAGCCAAACTAGCGTCGAGCAGTTCTTC. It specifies CANSQTSVEQFF.

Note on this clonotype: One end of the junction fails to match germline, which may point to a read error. The CDR3 is CSIDGHLASQEKQYF. The CDR3 DNA reads TGCAGCATTGATGGGCATCTAGCGAGCCAAGAGAAACAGTACTTC. The rearrangement uses TRBV29-1 and TRBJ2-5; D possibly corresponds to TRBD2 (6 bases). Germline values: CDR1 SQVTM, CDR2 ANQGSEA. The CDR3 runs to 15 residues. The entire variable domain, with the rest obtained from reference TRBV29-1 and TRBJ2-5, is as follows: SAVISQKPSRDICQRGTSLTIQCQVDSQVTMMFWYRQQPGQSLTLIATANQGSEATYESGFVIDKFPISRPNLTFSTLTVSNMSPEDSSIYLCSIDGHLASQEKQYFGPGTRLLVL.

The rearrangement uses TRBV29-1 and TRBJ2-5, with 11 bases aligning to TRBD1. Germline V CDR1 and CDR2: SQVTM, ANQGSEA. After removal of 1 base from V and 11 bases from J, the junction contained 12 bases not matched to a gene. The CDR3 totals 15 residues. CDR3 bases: TGCAGCGTTGAAGGGGGGACAGGGGGAACGGAGAAACAGTACTTC. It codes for CSVEGGTGGTEKQYF.

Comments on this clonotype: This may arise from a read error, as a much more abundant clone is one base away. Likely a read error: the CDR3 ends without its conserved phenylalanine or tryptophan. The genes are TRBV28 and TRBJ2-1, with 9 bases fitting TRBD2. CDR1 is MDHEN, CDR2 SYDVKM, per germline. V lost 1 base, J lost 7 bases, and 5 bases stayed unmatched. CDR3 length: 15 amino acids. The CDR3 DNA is TGTGCCAGCAGTTTATACCTAGCGGGACCGAATGAGCAGTTCTTA. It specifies CASSLYLAGPNEQFL.

In nucleotides, the CDR3 is TGTGCCAGCAGTTTTGGCGTGAGAGCTCATGAGCAGTTCTTC. This encodes CASSFGVRAHEQFF. The genes are TRBV12-3 or TRBV12-4 and TRBJ2-1; D call uncertain. The CDR3 loop spans 14 amino acids. The ends were cut back, 3 bases at V and 8 bases at J, with 14 bases in the middle.

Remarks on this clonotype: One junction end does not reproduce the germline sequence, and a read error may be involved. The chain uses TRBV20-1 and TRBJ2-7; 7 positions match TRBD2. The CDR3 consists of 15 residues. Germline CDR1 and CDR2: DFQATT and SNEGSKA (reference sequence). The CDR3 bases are TGCAGTGCTCTCGGGGGGATAGCGAACTCCTACGAGAAGTACTTC. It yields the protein CSALGGIANSYEKYF.

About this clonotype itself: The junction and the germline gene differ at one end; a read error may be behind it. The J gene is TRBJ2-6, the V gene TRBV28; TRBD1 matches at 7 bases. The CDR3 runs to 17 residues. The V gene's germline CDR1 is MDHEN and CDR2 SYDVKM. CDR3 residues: CASSLGGQPSGANVLIF. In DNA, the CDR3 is TGTGCCAGCAGTCTAGGGGGACAGCCCTCTGGGGCCAACGTCCTGATTTTC.

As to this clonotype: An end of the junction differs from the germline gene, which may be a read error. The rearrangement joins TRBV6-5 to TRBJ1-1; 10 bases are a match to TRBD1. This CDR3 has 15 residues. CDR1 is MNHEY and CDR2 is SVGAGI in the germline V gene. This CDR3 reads CVSGKGQGPNTEAFF. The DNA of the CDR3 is TGTGTCAGCGGTAAGGGACAGGGGCCCAACACTGAAGCTTTCTTT.

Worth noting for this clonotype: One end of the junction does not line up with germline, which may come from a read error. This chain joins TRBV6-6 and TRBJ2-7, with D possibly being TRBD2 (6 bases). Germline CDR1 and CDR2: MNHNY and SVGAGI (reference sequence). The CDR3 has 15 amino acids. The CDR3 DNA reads TGTGCCAACAGTTTCGGGAGCTTCAAGTCCTACGAGCAGTACTTC. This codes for CANSFGSFKSYEQYF.

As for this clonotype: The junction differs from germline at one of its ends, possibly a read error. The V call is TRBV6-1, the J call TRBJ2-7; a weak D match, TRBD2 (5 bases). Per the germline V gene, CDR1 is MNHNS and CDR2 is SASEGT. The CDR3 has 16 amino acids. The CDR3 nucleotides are TGTGCCAGCAGTGACACCTCTAGCTCCTATTCCTACGAGCAATACTTC. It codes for CASSDTSSSYSYEQYF.

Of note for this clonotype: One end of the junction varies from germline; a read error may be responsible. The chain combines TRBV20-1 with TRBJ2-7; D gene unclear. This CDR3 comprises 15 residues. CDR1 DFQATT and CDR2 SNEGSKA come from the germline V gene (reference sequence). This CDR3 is CSARSLRVPSYEQYF. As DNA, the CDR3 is TGCAGTGCTAGGAGTCTCAGAGTGCCTTCCTACGAACAGTACTTC.

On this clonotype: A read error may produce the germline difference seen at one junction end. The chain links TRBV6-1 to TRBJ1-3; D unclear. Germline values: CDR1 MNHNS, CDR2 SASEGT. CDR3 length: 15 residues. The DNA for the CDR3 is TGTACCAGCGGTGAGACCGCCGGCTCTGAAAACACCATATATTTT. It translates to CTSGETAGSENTIYF.